Shown below are 26 T cell receptor beta chains from a single sample sequenced in a study of blood T cell repertoires in COVID-19. TCRdb keeps only in-frame clones here, not all; method: immunoSEQ multiplex PCR. The sample has approximately 250,000 clones; approximately 88% are singletons. The sequenced material came from PBMCs or T cells enriched from blood (not recorded which). The source of these receptors is a woman between 40 and 55 years old who had been exposed to COVID-19.

The chain carries TRBV10-3 and TRBJ2-7, with 10 bases lining up with TRBD1. V gave up 6 bases and J gave up 6 bases; unmatched junction bases: 11. The length of the CDR3 is 15 residues. CDR1 ENHRY and CDR2 SYGVKD come from the germline V gene. The CDR3 loop reads CAIRSGTGDPIEQYV. CDR3 nucleotides: TGTGCCATCAGGTCCGGGACAGGGGATCCGATCGAGCAGTACGTC.

The chain recombines TRBV2 with TRBJ2-1, with D maybe TRBD2 (6 bases). V lost 2 bases, J lost 6 bases, and 20 bases lay in between. CDR1 is SNHLY and CDR2 is FYNNEI in the germline V gene. There are 17 residues in the CDR3. The CDR3 DNA is TGTGCCAGCAGTGAACGGGGGTCAGGGCTTGGAAGCAATGAGCAGTTCTTC. Protein: CASSERGSGLGSNEQFF.

The chain couples TRBV28 to TRBJ2-1; D remains unclear. CDR1 is MDHEN and CDR2 is SYDVKM in the germline V gene. The length of the CDR3 is 15 residues. V was shortened by 4 bases and J by 6 bases, with 16 bases between the two germline ends. CDR3 coding DNA: TGTGCCAGCAGTTCTAAAGCTAGGAGAGGCAATGAGCAGTTCTTC. This translates into CASSSKARRGNEQFF.

This clone has only a few counts. The V call is TRBV6-6, the J call TRBJ2-2; 11 bases are a match to TRBD1. The CDR3 covers 17 residues. After removal of 7 bases from V and 4 bases from J, the junction contained 11 bases not matched to a gene. Germline CDR1 reads MNHNY; CDR2 reads SVGAGI (reference sequence). CDR3 loop: CASIRTGGAEGTGELFF. The CDR3 coding sequence is TGTGCCAGCATTCGGACAGGGGGCGCCGAGGGCACCGGGGAGCTGTTTTTT.

The V call is TRBV7-9, the J call TRBJ2-2, with D hard to call. V lost 5 bases to trimming and J lost 3 bases, with 13 bases between them. The CDR3 has 15 residues. CDR1 SEHNR and CDR2 FQNEAQ come from the germline V gene (reference sequence). Written as DNA, the CDR3 is TGTGCCAGCAGCCCCCTCCTTCGGGACACCGGGGAGCTGTTTTTT. Translated, it gives CASSPLLRDTGELFF.

The rearrangement uses TRBV2 and TRBJ1-4; D possibly corresponds to TRBD1 (6 bases). Germline V CDR1 and CDR2: SNHLY, FYNNEI. With 0 bases removed from V and 2 bases from J, the gap between germline ends came to 16 bases. The CDR3 length is 18 residues. The CDR3 nucleotides are TGTGCCAGCAGTGAAGCCGGGACACCTGGGTGGACTAATGAAAAACTGTTTTTT. This codes for CASSEAGTPGWTNEKLFF.

This chain joins TRBV11-2 and TRBJ1-1; TRBD1 might be the D (6 bases). The length of the CDR3 is 15 residues. Germline V gene lookup returns CDR1 SGHAT and CDR2 FQNNGV. The germline V and J ends were trimmed by 1 base and 4 bases, with 13 bases remaining between them. The CDR3 reads CASSLVQGRGTEAFF. The CDR3 DNA reads as TGTGCCAGCAGCTTAGTTCAGGGGAGAGGCACTGAAGCTTTCTTT.

CDR3 amino acids: CASSKGQGTYEQYF. In nucleotides, the CDR3 is TGTGCCAGTAGTAAGGGACAGGGGACCTACGAGCAGTACTTC. The genes are TRBV19 and TRBJ2-7, with TRBD1 identical over 10 bases. This CDR3 has 14 residues. The V segment lost 4 bases and the J segment 2 bases; nucleotides outside the gene matches: 2. Per the germline V gene, CDR1 is LNHDA and CDR2 is SQIVND (reference sequence).

This clone was picked up one time. V gene TRBV29-1 combines with J gene TRBJ1-1, with 7 bases aligning to TRBD1. CDR3 length: 14 amino acids. V shed 2 bases and J 7 bases; nucleotides not matched to a gene: 10. The germline V gene encodes CDR1 SQVTM and CDR2 ANQGSEA. The CDR3 region has the DNA TGCAGCGTTGAAAAAAGCAGGGGGGTTGGTGAAGCTTTCTTT. Amino acids: CSVEKSRGVGEAFF.

The genes are TRBV7-3 and TRBJ2-7; 7 bases are a match to TRBD1. The germline gives CDR1 SGHTA, CDR2 FQGTGA. J gave up 6 bases and V 3 bases, and 14 bases lay outside the gene matches. The CDR3 runs 16 residues. Here the CDR3 reads CASSFTGQDHTGEQYV. The CDR3 nucleotides are TGTGCCAGCAGCTTCACCGGACAGGATCACACTGGCGAGCAGTACGTC.

The chain joins TRBV7-8 to TRBJ1-5, with TRBD1 as a possible D gene (5 bases). From germline, CDR1 is SGHVS and CDR2 FQNEAQ. This CDR3 region has 18 residues. Trimming removed 5 bases from V and 0 bases from J, with 20 bases in between. The DNA for the CDR3 is TGTGCCAGCAGCCCAAACGGGGGACGGGTTTATAGCAATCAGCCCCAGCATTTT. It translates to CASSPNGGRVYSNQPQHF. Filled out from reference TRBV7-8 and TRBJ1-5, the complete variable domain reads GAGVSQSPRYKVAKRGQDVALRCDPISGHVSLFWYQQALGQGPEFLTYFQNEAQLDKSGLPSDRFFAERPEGSVSTLKIQRTQQEDSAVYLCASSPNGGRVYSNQPQHFGDGTRLSIL.

The rearrangement joins TRBV6-5 to TRBJ1-2; 10 bases are a match to TRBD1. Looked up from germline, CDR1 is MNHEY and CDR2 is SVGAGI. The CDR3 has 16 amino acids. The ends lost 1 base at V and 4 bases at J; junction bases unmatched: 6. In DNA, the CDR3 is TGTGCCAGCAGTTACTTATACCGGGACAGGGGCTATGGCTACACCTTC. Its protein is CASSYLYRDRGYGYTF.

The rearrangement uses TRBV5-5 and TRBJ2-5, with TRBD1 identical over 8 bases. The CDR3 length is 15 residues. Germline CDR1 is SGHKS and CDR2 is YYEKEE (reference sequence). The J segment lost 2 bases and the V segment lost 6 bases, leaving 9 bases of the junction unmatched. In nucleotides, the CDR3 is TGTGCCAGCAAGGTATCGGGGACAGGTCAAGAGACCCAGTACTTC. It encodes CASKVSGTGQETQYF. The whole variable domain, filled in from reference TRBV5-5 and TRBJ2-5, reads DAGVTQSPTHLIKTRGQQVTLRCSPISGHKSVSWYQQVLGQGPQFIFQYYEKEERGRGNFPDRFSARQFPNYSSELNVNALLLGDSALYLCASKVSGTGQETQYFGPGTRLLVL.

V is TRBV15 and J is TRBJ2-1; the D is unclear. Germline CDR1 reads LNHNV; CDR2 reads YYDKDF (reference sequence). The V end lost 0 bases, the J end lost 3 bases, and 6 bases lay between the germline ends. This CDR3 contains 14 residues. The chain's CDR3 is CATSRDPNYNEQFF. DNA of the CDR3: TGTGCCACCAGCAGAGATCCTAACTACAATGAGCAGTTCTTC.

The chain carries TRBV29-1 and TRBJ2-4, with 9 positions matching TRBD1. The trim removed 2 bases at V and 9 bases at J, leaving 11 bases unmatched. CDR3 length: 15 residues. Germline loops: CDR1 SQVTM, CDR2 ANQGSEA. CDR3 in amino acids: CSVEKGQGLQGIQYF. CDR3 bases: TGCAGCGTTGAAAAAGGACAGGGGCTACAAGGCATTCAGTACTTC.

The rearrangement uses TRBV23-1 and TRBJ1-6; 9 positions agree with TRBD1. Being an ORF, TRBV23-1 has a function that is uncertain. The CDR3 runs to 18 residues. The trim removed 1 base at V and 7 bases at J, leaving 11 bases unmatched. The CDR3 DNA is TGCGCCAGCAGTCAATTAAAAACGGGACAGGGCAGCAATTCACCCCTCCACTTT. Protein product: CASSQLKTGQGSNSPLHF.

V usage is TRBV4-3 and J usage is TRBJ2-7, with D perhaps TRBD1 (6 bases). Per the germline V gene, CDR1 is LGHNA and CDR2 is YSLEER. The CDR3 totals 14 residues. Deletions cut 1 base from V and 4 bases from J, with 11 bases between. In DNA, the CDR3 is TGCGCCAGCAGCCAAGGCACAGGGAAGTACGAGCAGTACTTC. Translation gives CASSQGTGKYEQYF.

The chain is built from TRBV6-5 and TRBJ1-2, with TRBD1 as a possible D gene (6 bases). In germline, CDR1 is MNHEY, CDR2 SVGAGI. The CDR3 length is 13 residues. With 8 bases removed from V and 4 bases from J, the gap between germline ends came to 14 bases. For the CDR3, the DNA is TGTGCCAGCGGGATGACAGGCTCCTATGGCTACACCTTC. It translates to CASGMTGSYGYTF.

The V gene is TRBV18, the J gene TRBJ2-2; D is unresolved. Trimming took off 1 base at V and 5 bases at J, with 5 bases between the two ends. Germline V CDR1 and CDR2: KGHSH, LQKENI. The CDR3 sequence is 13 residues long. CDR3 nucleotide sequence: TGTGCCAGCTCACCACAAGAGACCGGGGAGCTGTTTTTT. It specifies CASSPQETGELFF.

V is TRBV3-1 (or the pseudogene TRBV3-2) and J is TRBJ2-2, with 9 nucleotides matching TRBD1. CDR1 and CDR2 from the germline V gene are LGHDT and YNNKEL (reference sequence). V was clipped by 1 base and J by 6 bases; unmatched bases: 9. This CDR3 region has 17 residues. The CDR3 DNA is TGTGCCAGCAGCCAAGGTCGACAGGGGGAGACGTCCGGGGAGCTGTTTTTT. This codes for CASSQGRQGETSGELFF.

The chain is built from TRBV7-2 and TRBJ2-5; D perhaps matches TRBD1 (6 bases). CDR1 is SGHTA, CDR2 FQGNSA, per germline. The V end was cut by 7 bases, the J end by 1 base, with 13 bases between. This CDR3 is 14 amino acids long. CDR3 in amino acids: CASKGARGQETQYF. For the CDR3, the DNA is TGTGCCAGCAAGGGTGCCAGGGGCCAAGAGACCCAGTACTTC.

The V and J genes are TRBV7-3 and TRBJ1-1, with D possibly matching TRBD1 (6 bases). This CDR3 region has 13 residues. Germline V gene sequence: CDR1 SGHTA, CDR2 FQGTGA. V was clipped by 4 bases and J by 8 bases, with 14 bases between them. The CDR3 region has the DNA TGTGCCAGCAGCTCCGACAGGAGAGGCGAAGCTTTCTTT. The encoded protein is CASSSDRRGEAFF.

This clone was seen once. Here the CDR3 reads CSAKLNNEQFF. CDR3 nucleotides: TGCAGTGCTAAGCTTAACAATGAGCAGTTCTTC. This chain joins TRBV20-1 and TRBJ2-1; no clear D. V dropped 4 bases and J dropped 5 bases, with 6 bases sitting between them. The germline CDR1 and CDR2 sequences are DFQATT and SNEGSKA (reference sequence). The CDR3 is 11 amino acids.

The chain employs TRBV7-3 and TRBJ2-5; tentatively, D is TRBD2 (6 bases). Germline V gene data show CDR1 as SGHTA and CDR2 as FQGTGA. With 2 bases removed from V and 5 bases from J, the gap between germline ends came to 15 bases. The CDR3 contains 15 residues. The CDR3 nucleotides are TGTGCCAGCAGCTTATACGGGGGAGTTGGGGAGACCCAGTACTTC. Translation: CASSLYGGVGETQYF.

This chain connects TRBV6-5 to TRBJ2-1; D is unclear. Germline CDR1 reads MNHEY; CDR2 reads SVGAGI. V was pared by 6 bases and J by 5 bases, with 14 bases between. The CDR3 is 14 residues long. DNA of the CDR3: TGTGCCAGCAGCCCCGCCGGAGTTCACAATGAGCAGTTCTTC. Protein: CASSPAGVHNEQFF.

The rearrangement uses TRBV6-5 and TRBJ1-5; possibly TRBD1 for D (6 bases). The germline gives CDR1 MNHEY, CDR2 SVGAGI. The CDR3 is 14 residues long. V dropped 6 bases and J dropped 2 bases, with 11 bases sitting between them. The CDR3 is CASRLQGGNQPQHF. The DNA of the CDR3 is TGTGCCAGCAGGCTACAGGGTGGCAATCAGCCCCAGCATTTT.